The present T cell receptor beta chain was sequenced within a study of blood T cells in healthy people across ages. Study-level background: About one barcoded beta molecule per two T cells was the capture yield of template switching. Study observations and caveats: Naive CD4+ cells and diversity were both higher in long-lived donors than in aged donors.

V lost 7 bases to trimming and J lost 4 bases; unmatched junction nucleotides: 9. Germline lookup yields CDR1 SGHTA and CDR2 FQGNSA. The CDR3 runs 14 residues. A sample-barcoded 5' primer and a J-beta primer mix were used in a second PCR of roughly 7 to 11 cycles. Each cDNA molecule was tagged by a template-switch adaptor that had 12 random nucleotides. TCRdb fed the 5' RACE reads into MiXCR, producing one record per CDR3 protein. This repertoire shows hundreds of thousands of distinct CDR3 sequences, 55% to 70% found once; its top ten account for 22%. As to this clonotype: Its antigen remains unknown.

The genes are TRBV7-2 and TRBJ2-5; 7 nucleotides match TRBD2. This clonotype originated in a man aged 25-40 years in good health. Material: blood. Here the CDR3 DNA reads TGTGCCAGCAATGGACCTCCGGGGGGAGAGACCCAGTACTTC. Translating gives CASNGPPGGETQYF.